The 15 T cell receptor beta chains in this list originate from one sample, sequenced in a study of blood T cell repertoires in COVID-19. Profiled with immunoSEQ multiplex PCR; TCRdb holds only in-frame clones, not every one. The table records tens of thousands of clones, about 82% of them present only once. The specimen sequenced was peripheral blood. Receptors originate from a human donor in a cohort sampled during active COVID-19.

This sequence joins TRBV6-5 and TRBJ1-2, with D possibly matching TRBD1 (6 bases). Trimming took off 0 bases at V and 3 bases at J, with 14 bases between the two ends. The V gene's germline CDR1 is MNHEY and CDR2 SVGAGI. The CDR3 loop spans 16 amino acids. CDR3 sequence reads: CASSYSPAGDHYGYTF. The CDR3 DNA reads TGTGCCAGCAGTTACTCCCCGGCAGGGGATCACTATGGCTACACCTTC.

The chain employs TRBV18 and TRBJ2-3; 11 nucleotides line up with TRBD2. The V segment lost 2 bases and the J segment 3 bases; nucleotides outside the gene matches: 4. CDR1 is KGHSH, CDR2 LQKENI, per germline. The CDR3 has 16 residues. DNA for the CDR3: TGTGCCAGCTCACCATCACTAGCGGGAGCAACAGATACGCAGTATTTT. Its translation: CASSPSLAGATDTQYF.

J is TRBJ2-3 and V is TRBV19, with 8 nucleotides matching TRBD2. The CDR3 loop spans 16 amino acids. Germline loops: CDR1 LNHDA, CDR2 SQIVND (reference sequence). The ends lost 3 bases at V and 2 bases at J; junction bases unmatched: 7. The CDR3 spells CASSMEAGDYTDTQYF. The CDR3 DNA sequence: TGTGCCAGTAGTATGGAAGCGGGAGATTACACAGATACGCAGTATTTT.

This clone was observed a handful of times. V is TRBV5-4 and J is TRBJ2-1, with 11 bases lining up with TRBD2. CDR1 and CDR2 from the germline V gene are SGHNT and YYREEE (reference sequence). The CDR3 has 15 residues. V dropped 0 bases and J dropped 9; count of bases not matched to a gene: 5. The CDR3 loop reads CASSLGLAGPSEQFF. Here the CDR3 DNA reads TGTGCCAGCAGCTTGGGACTAGCGGGACCCAGTGAGCAGTTCTTC. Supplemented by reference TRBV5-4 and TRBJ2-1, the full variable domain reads ETGVTQSPTHLIKTRGQQVTLRCSSQSGHNTVSWYQQALGQGPQFIFQYYREEENGRGNFPPRFSGLQFPNYSSELNVNALELDDSALYLCASSLGLAGPSEQFFGPGTRLTVL.

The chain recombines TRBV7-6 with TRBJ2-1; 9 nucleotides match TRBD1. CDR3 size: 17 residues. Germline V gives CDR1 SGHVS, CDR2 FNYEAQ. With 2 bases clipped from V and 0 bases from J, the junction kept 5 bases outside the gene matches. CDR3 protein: CASSLRTGEGSYNEQFF. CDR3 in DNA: TGTGCCAGCAGCTTACGGACAGGGGAGGGCTCCTACAATGAGCAGTTCTTC.

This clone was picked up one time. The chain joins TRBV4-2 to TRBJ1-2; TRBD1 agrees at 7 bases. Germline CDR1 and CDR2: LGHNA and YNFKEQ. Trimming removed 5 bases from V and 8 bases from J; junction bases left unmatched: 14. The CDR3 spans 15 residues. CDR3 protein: CASSSIPTGLRGYTF. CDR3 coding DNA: TGTGCCAGCAGCAGCATACCGACAGGGCTTCGGGGCTACACCTTC.

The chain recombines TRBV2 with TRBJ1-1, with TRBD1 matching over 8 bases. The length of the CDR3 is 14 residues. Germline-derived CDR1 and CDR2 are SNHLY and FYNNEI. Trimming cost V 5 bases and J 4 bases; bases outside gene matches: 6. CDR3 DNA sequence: TGTGCCAGCAGTCCCGGGACAGGTGGCACTGAAGCTTTCTTT. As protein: CASSPGTGGTEAFF. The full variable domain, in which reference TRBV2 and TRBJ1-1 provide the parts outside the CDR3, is EPEVTQTPSHQVTQMGQEVILRCVPISNHLYFYWYRQILGQKVEFLVSFYNNEISEKSEIFDDQFSVERPDGSNFTLKIRSTKLEDSAMYFCASSPGTGGTEAFFGQGTRLTVV.

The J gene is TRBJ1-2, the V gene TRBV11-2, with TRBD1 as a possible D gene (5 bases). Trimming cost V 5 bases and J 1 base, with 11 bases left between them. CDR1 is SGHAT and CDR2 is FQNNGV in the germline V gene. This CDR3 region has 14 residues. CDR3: CASSPLDSNYGYTF. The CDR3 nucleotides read TGTGCCAGCAGCCCACTTGACAGTAACTATGGCTACACCTTC.

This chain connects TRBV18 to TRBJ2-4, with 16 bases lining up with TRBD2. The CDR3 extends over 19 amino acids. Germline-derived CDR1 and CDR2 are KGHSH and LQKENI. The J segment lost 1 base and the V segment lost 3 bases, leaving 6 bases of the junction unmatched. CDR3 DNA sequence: TGTGCCAGCTCACCCGGGACTAGCGGGGGGGTCGGTGCCAAAAACATTCAGTACTTC. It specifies CASSPGTSGGVGAKNIQYF.

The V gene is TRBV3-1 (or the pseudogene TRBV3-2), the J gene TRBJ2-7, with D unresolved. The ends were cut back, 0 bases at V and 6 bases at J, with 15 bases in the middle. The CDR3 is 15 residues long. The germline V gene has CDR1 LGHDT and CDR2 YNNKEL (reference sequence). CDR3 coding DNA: TGTGCCAGCAGCCAAGATGTAGCTATCCCGGGCGAGCAGTACTTC. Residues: CASSQDVAIPGEQYF.

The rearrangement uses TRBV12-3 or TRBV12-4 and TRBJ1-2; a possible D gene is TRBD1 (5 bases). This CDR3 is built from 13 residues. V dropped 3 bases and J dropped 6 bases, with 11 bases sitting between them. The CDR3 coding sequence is TGTGCCAGCAGTTTTAGGACATTCAATGGCTACACCTTC. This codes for CASSFRTFNGYTF.

The DNA for the CDR3 is TGTGCCAGCACCCGGACTAGCGGGAGGGTTACGCAGTATTTT. Its protein is CASTRTSGRVTQYF. V usage is TRBV6-5 and J usage is TRBJ2-3; 15 nucleotides align to TRBD2. Unmatched junction bases numbered 4, after V lost 7 bases and J lost 8 bases. Germline values: CDR1 MNHEY, CDR2 SVGAGI. CDR3 length equals 14 residues.

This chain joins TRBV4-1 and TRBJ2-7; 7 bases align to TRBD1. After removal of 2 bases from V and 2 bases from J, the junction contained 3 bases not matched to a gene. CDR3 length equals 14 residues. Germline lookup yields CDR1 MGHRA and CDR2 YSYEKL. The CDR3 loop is CASSQLTGAYEQYF. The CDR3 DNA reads TGCGCCAGCAGCCAACTTACAGGGGCCTACGAGCAGTACTTC.

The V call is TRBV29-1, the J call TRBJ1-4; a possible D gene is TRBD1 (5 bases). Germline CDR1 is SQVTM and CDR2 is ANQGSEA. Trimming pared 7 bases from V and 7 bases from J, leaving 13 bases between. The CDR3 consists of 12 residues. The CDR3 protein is CSGALRGEKLFF. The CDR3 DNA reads TGCAGCGGCGCCTTAAGGGGTGAAAAACTGTTTTTT.

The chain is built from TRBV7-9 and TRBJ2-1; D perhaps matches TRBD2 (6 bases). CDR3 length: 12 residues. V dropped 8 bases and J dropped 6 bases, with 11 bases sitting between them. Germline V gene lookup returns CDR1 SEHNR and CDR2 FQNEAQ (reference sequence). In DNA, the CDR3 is TGTGCCAGCGGCGGGGCCCCCAATGAGCAGTTCTTC. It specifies CASGGAPNEQFF.